The 25 T cell receptor beta chains below all came from one sample that was sequenced in a study of T cells after yellow fever vaccination. One entry per CDR3 protein, called by TCRdb with MiXCR from the 5' RACE reads. The sample lists hundreds of thousands of distinct CDR3 sequences; roughly 13% were seen once. Sequences were derived from PBMCs, sampled on the day of the yellow fever booster vaccination. The receptors derive from a man younger than 40 who received the YFV17D yellow fever vaccine.

The chain employs TRBV5-1 and TRBJ1-1, with TRBD1 as a possible D gene (5 bases). Looked up from germline, CDR1 is SGHRS and CDR2 is YFSETQ. The CDR3 has 14 residues. The V end lost 4 bases, the J end lost 5 bases, and 15 bases lay between the germline ends. For the CDR3, the DNA is TGCGCCAGCAGCGCTACCGCGGGGGGGACTGAAGCTTTCTTT. Translated: CASSATAGGTEAFF.

This clonotype was detected a few times. V is TRBV7-9 and J is TRBJ1-2; 9 nucleotides line up with TRBD1. In germline, CDR1 is SEHNR, CDR2 FQNEAQ (reference sequence). CDR3 length equals 15 residues. V trimming: 5 bases; J trimming: 6 bases; junction bases outside the gene matches: 10. CDR3 protein: CASSRRTGERDGYTF. Here the CDR3 DNA reads TGTGCCAGCAGCCGCAGGACAGGGGAAAGAGATGGCTACACCTTC. The full variable domain, in which reference TRBV7-9 and TRBJ1-2 provide the parts outside the CDR3, is DTGVSQNPRHKITKRGQNVTFRCDPISEHNRLYWYRQTLGQGPEFLTYFQNEAQLEKSRLLSDRFSAERPKGSFSTLEIQRTEQGDSAMYLCASSRRTGERDGYTFGSGTRLTVV.

The chain carries TRBV7-2 and TRBJ2-6; tentatively, D is TRBD1 (5 bases). V dropped 8 bases and J dropped 4 bases, with 12 bases sitting between them. Per germline, CDR1 SGHTA and CDR2 FQGNSA. This CDR3 is built from 14 residues. The CDR3 reads CASGRASGANVLTF. The CDR3 DNA reads as TGTGCCAGCGGCAGGGCATCGGGGGCCAACGTCCTGACTTTC.

V usage is TRBV5-1 and J usage is TRBJ2-1; weak D call: TRBD2 (6 bases). V lost 2 bases and J lost 9, with 18 bases in between. The CDR3 totals 15 residues. The V gene's germline CDR1 is SGHRS and CDR2 YFSETQ. CDR3 amino acids: CASSFRTGVRSEQFF. CDR3 in DNA: TGCGCCAGCAGCTTTAGGACGGGAGTTAGGAGTGAGCAGTTCTTC.

This clonotype has at least ten counts. Compared with germline, one end of the junction differs, possibly owing to a read error. The chain couples TRBV12-3 or TRBV12-4 to TRBJ2-2; 10 bases agree with TRBD2. This CDR3 is built from 15 residues. The chain's CDR3 is CASSLAGVRTGELFF. The CDR3 DNA reads TGTGCCAGCAGTCTAGCGGGAGTTAGGACCGGGGAGCTGTTTTTT.

This clonotype was recorded a few times. The V and J genes are TRBV27 and TRBJ2-7; D call uncertain. This CDR3 region has 13 residues. V lost 6 bases and J 7 bases, leaving 16 bases between the germline ends. Germline lookup yields CDR1 MNHEY and CDR2 SMNVEV (reference sequence). The CDR3 protein is CASSHSLSSEQYF. CDR3 nucleotide sequence: TGTGCCAGCAGCCACTCCCTTTCTAGTGAGCAGTACTTC.

This chain links TRBV3-1 with TRBJ2-5, with 8 bases lining up with TRBD1. Unmatched junction bases numbered 6, after V lost 4 bases and J lost 2 bases. This CDR3 is built from 15 residues. CDR1 and CDR2 (germline): LGHDT, YNNKEL (reference sequence). CDR3 amino acids: CASSPRTGPQETQYF. DNA of the CDR3: TGTGCCAGCAGCCCCCGGACAGGGCCTCAAGAGACCCAGTACTTC.

This chain joins TRBV14 and TRBJ2-3; 8 bases are shared with TRBD1. This CDR3 region has 16 residues. Germline CDR1 reads SGHDN; CDR2 reads FVKESK. The J segment lost 2 bases and the V segment lost 4 bases, leaving 8 bases of the junction unmatched. The CDR3 reads CASSLWTGWSTDTQYF. The CDR3 region has the DNA TGTGCCAGCAGCCTCTGGACAGGGTGGTCCACAGATACGCAGTATTTT.

To note about this clonotype: With a much larger clone just one base away, this may be a read error. This chain joins TRBV12-3 or TRBV12-4 and TRBJ2-1, with 13 bases fitting TRBD2. The CDR3 is 18 residues long. V trimming: 11 bases; J trimming: 2 bases; junction bases outside the gene matches: 15. CDR3 coding DNA: TGTGCCTGCAATTCCGGGACTAGCGGGATGGGCACCTACAATGAGCAGTTCTTC. Encoded protein: CACNSGTSGMGTYNEQFF.

This clonotype was observed at least ten times. The chain has TRBV6-5 and TRBJ1-2, with D tentatively TRBD1 (5 bases). The CDR3 consists of 13 residues. CDR1 is MNHEY, CDR2 SVGAGI, per germline. Trimming pared 0 bases from V and 6 bases from J, leaving 8 bases between. CDR3 residues: CASSYSGVDGYTF. Written as DNA, the CDR3 is TGTGCCAGCAGTTACTCAGGGGTGGATGGCTACACCTTC.

This chain joins TRBV29-1 and TRBJ2-2, with 9 positions matching TRBD1. This CDR3 spans 13 amino acids. Germline CDR1 and CDR2: SQVTM and ANQGSEA. DNA for the CDR3: TGCAGTTTTCGCCGGGACAGGGCCGGGGAGCTGTTTTTT. It encodes CSFRRDRAGELFF.

This clonotype was seen a handful of times. The chain combines TRBV30 with TRBJ2-7; D possibly corresponds to TRBD2 (6 bases). This CDR3 comprises 13 residues. V lost 2 bases to trimming and J lost 3 bases, with 11 bases between them. Germline V lookup: CDR1 GTSNPN, CDR2 SVGIG (reference sequence). The CDR3 loop reads CAWSSRLDYEQYF. CDR3 sequence (DNA): TGTGCCTGGAGTTCTAGACTAGACTACGAGCAGTACTTC.

This chain links TRBV7-2 with TRBJ2-4, with 8 bases lining up with TRBD2. Trimming cost V 3 bases and J 5 bases; bases outside gene matches: 3. Germline V CDR1 and CDR2: SGHTA, FQGNSA. This CDR3 spans 14 amino acids. CDR3 in amino acids: CASSFRGLENIQYF. CDR3 nucleotides: TGTGCCAGCAGCTTCAGGGGACTAGAAAACATTCAGTACTTC.

The rearrangement uses TRBV12-3 or TRBV12-4 and TRBJ2-3, with 11 bases lining up with TRBD2. Germline trimming cut 7 bases from V and 0 bases from J; bases unmatched to any gene: 12. This CDR3 is built from 18 residues. CDR3 nucleotide sequence: TGTGCCAGCACCCGCCTAGCGGGGGGACTCGCTAGCACAGATACGCAGTATTTT. It is translated as CASTRLAGGLASTDTQYF.

This clonotype was counted only a few times. CDR3 region: CASSPLTGAGGTEAFF. CDR3 sequence (DNA): TGTGCCAGCTCACCACTGACCGGTGCGGGGGGCACTGAAGCTTTCTTT. This rearrangement joins TRBV18 to TRBJ1-1; D is possibly TRBD1 (5 bases). The germline V gene encodes CDR1 KGHSH and CDR2 LQKENI. With 1 base removed from V and 4 bases from J, the gap between germline ends came to 16 bases. This CDR3 comprises 16 residues. The entire variable domain, with the rest obtained from reference TRBV18 and TRBJ1-1, is as follows: NAGVMQNPRHLVRRRGQEARLRCSPMKGHSHVYWYRQLPEEGLKFMVYLQKENIIDESGMPKERFSAEFPKEGPSILRIQQVVRGDSAAYFCASSPLTGAGGTEAFFGQGTRLTVV.

V is TRBV12-3 or TRBV12-4 and J is TRBJ2-1; 8 bases align to TRBD2. The V gene end was trimmed by 6 bases and the J gene end by 5 bases; junction bases not matched to a gene: 15. CDR3 size: 17 residues. DNA of the CDR3: TGTGCCAGCAGGCCCCCGAGGGTACTAGCGGAGAACAATGAGCAGTTCTTC. Translating gives CASRPPRVLAENNEQFF.

This clonotype was detected only a few times. The chain employs TRBV28 and TRBJ2-7; D remains ambiguous. The CDR3 covers 13 residues. V was trimmed by 7 bases and J by 2 bases, leaving 12 bases between them. Per germline, CDR1 MDHEN and CDR2 SYDVKM. The CDR3 loop reads CASKPGQTYEQYF. DNA for the CDR3: TGTGCCAGCAAACCCGGGCAGACCTACGAGCAGTACTTC.

The gene calls are TRBV7-9 and TRBJ2-2, with 8 bases identical to TRBD2. Germline V CDR1 and CDR2: SEHNR, FQNEAQ (reference sequence). The CDR3 loop spans 15 amino acids. The trim removed 5 bases at V and 6 bases at J, leaving 8 bases unmatched. The CDR3 here is CASSQQGLASGELFF. The DNA of the CDR3 is TGTGCCAGCAGCCAGCAAGGACTAGCCTCCGGGGAGCTGTTTTTT.

The chain employs TRBV5-1 and TRBJ1-5; maybe TRBD1 (5 bases). The CDR3 sequence is 14 residues long. Per the germline V gene, CDR1 is SGHRS and CDR2 is YFSETQ. V lost 4 bases, J lost 5 bases, and 13 bases lay in between. This chain's CDR3 is CASSPDSPDQPQHF. The CDR3 DNA reads TGCGCCAGCAGCCCCGACAGCCCAGATCAGCCCCAGCATTTT.

Only a few counts were recorded for this clonotype. The chain links TRBV3-1 to TRBJ2-3; no clear D. The CDR3 length is 14 residues. The V end lost 1 base, the J end lost 5 bases, and 10 bases lay between the germline ends. The V gene's germline CDR1 is LGHDT and CDR2 YNNKEL (reference sequence). CDR3 bases: TGTGCCAGCAGCCAAGGTCTACTGGGAGATACGCAGTATTTT. This gives the protein CASSQGLLGDTQYF.

This clonotype turned up a few times. V gene TRBV28 combines with J gene TRBJ2-7, with D hard to call. V lost 5 bases and J 0 bases, leaving 14 bases between the germline ends. Per the germline V gene, CDR1 is MDHEN and CDR2 is SYDVKM. The CDR3 runs to 15 residues. This chain's CDR3 is CASSRIGGISYEQYF. In DNA form, the CDR3 reads TGTGCCAGCAGTAGAATCGGCGGAATCTCCTACGAGCAGTACTTC.

The chain is built from TRBV30 and TRBJ1-1, with unresolved D. Germline V CDR1 and CDR2: GTSNPN, SVGIG (reference sequence). The CDR3 sequence is 14 residues long. The V end lost 0 bases, the J end lost 4 bases, and 12 bases lay between the germline ends. In DNA, the CDR3 is TGTGCCTGGAGTGTGACCGGGTCGACCACTGAAGCTTTCTTT. It codes for CAWSVTGSTTEAFF.

The chain's CDR3 is CASSSYRYRLGETQYF. In nucleotides, the CDR3 is TGTGCCAGCAGCTCCTACCGCTACAGGTTAGGAGAGACCCAGTACTTC. The rearrangement joins TRBV7-9 to TRBJ2-5, with D perhaps TRBD1 (5 bases). Trimming removed 4 bases from V and 4 bases from J, with 19 bases in between. Germline loops: CDR1 SEHNR, CDR2 FQNEAQ (reference sequence). The CDR3 length is 16 residues.

This clonotype was observed many times. V gene TRBV12-3 or TRBV12-4 combines with J gene TRBJ2-2, with D hard to call. Trimming stripped 3 bases from V and 1 base from J, with 9 bases between. This CDR3 contains 15 residues. CDR3 sequence reads: CASSLAARNTGELFF. The CDR3 nucleotides read TGTGCCAGCAGTTTGGCCGCCAGGAACACCGGGGAGCTGTTTTTT.

This clonotype appeared a few times. The junction departs from the called germline gene at one end, perhaps through a read error. V gene TRBV9 combines with J gene TRBJ1-2; D remains ambiguous. The CDR3 contains 11 residues. The V gene's germline CDR1 is SGDLS and CDR2 YYNGEE. CDR3 sequence reads: CASSVDGRTSF. DNA of the CDR3: TGTGCCAGCAGCGTAGATGGGCGAACGTCCTTC.